The 23 T cell receptor beta chains below were found in one sample sequenced in a study of naive and memory T cell subsets. No antigens are known for them. Study results and caveats: Especially in CD8 cells, naive repertoires contained a few larger clonotypes, possibly CD45RA-re-expressing memory cells.

The beta constant-region primer was an equimolar mix of two oligonucleotides covering TRBC1 and TRBC2. Ligated cDNA was amplified by four rounds of PCR with nested alpha and beta constant-region primers and SP2. One entry per CDR3 protein, called by TCRdb with MiXCR from the UMI-ligation and nested PCR reads. The table records 95,000 to 110,000 distinct CDR3 sequences, about 15% of them present only once. The sequenced sample was naive CD8+ T cells from blood. These receptors came from a human donor in good health.

In the case of this clonotype: A read error may produce the germline difference seen at one junction end. This chain links TRBV11-1 with TRBJ2-6; D is possibly TRBD1 (5 bases). Per germline, CDR1 SGHAT and CDR2 FQDESV (reference sequence). The CDR3 runs 16 residues. CDR3 sequence: CASSSPGRAGANVLSF. The CDR3 DNA sequence: TGTGCCAGCAGCTCCCCCGGAAGAGCTGGGGCCAACGTCCTGTCTTTC.

This clonotype was counted a few times. The CDR3 reads CASSETVLTEAFF. Written as DNA, the CDR3 is TGTGCCAGCAGTGAGACAGTACTTACTGAAGCTTTCTTT. The chain couples TRBV12-3 or TRBV12-4 to TRBJ1-1, with a possible D match to TRBD1 (5 bases). V was clipped by 5 bases and J by 5 bases, with 12 bases between them. CDR3 length: 13 residues.

The chain uses TRBV7-9 and TRBJ2-3; D is perhaps TRBD1 or TRBD2 (5 bases each). The CDR3 runs to 17 residues. V was clipped by 6 bases and J by 0 bases, with 19 bases between them. Looked up from germline, CDR1 is SEHNR and CDR2 is FQNEAQ (reference sequence). The CDR3 sequence is CASSSRDGFSSTDTQYF. The CDR3 coding sequence is TGTGCCAGCAGTTCCCGGGACGGTTTTTCTAGCACAGATACGCAGTATTTT.

This clonotype has a count of ten or more. J is TRBJ2-1 and V is TRBV7-9; D is ambiguous. V gave up 5 bases and J gave up 2 bases, with 10 bases separating them. Germline V gene data show CDR1 as SEHNR and CDR2 as FQNEAQ (reference sequence). The CDR3 extends over 14 amino acids. The CDR3, as DNA: TGTGCCAGCAGCCCTCGAGATACCTACAATGAGCAGTTCTTC. Its protein product is CASSPRDTYNEQFF. Variable domain in full (rest from reference TRBV7-9 and TRBJ2-1): DTGVSQNPRHKITKRGQNVTFRCDPISEHNRLYWYRQTLGQGPEFLTYFQNEAQLEKSRLLSDRFSAERPKGSFSTLEIQRTEQGDSAMYLCASSPRDTYNEQFFGPGTRLTVL.

CDR3 sequence: CASSLGGTGLTEAFF. CDR3 bases: TGTGCCAGCAGCTTAGGAGGGACAGGGCTCACTGAAGCTTTCTTT. The chain couples TRBV7-8 to TRBJ1-1; the match to TRBD1 covers 9 bases. The V gene's germline CDR1 is SGHVS and CDR2 FQNEAQ. Unmatched junction bases numbered 4, after V lost 1 base and J lost 4 bases. This CDR3 contains 15 residues.

The V and J genes are TRBV6-6 and TRBJ1-3; 10 nucleotides agree with TRBD1. Unmatched junction bases numbered 8, after V lost 5 bases and J lost 4 bases. Germline V gene data show CDR1 as MNHNY and CDR2 as SVGAGI (reference sequence). CDR3 length equals 16 residues. CDR3 coding DNA: TGTGCCAGCAGTCCTACCGGGACAGGGGTCGGAAACACCATATATTTT. Amino acids: CASSPTGTGVGNTIYF.

A single count supports this clonotype. This chain links TRBV5-5 with TRBJ2-5; TRBD2 might be the D (6 bases). The CDR3 extends over 16 amino acids. Germline CDR1 and CDR2: SGHKS and YYEKEE (reference sequence). With 0 bases removed from V and 1 base from J, the gap between germline ends came to 13 bases. The CDR3 here is CASSLVAGGVQETQYF. The CDR3 DNA reads as TGTGCCAGCAGCTTGGTTGCGGGCGGGGTCCAAGAGACCCAGTACTTC.

This clonotype was picked up many times. The CDR3: CASSSDSQIMNTEAFF. For the CDR3, the DNA is TGTGCCAGCAGTTCAGACTCACAGATTATGAACACTGAAGCTTTCTTT. The rearrangement links TRBV27 to TRBJ1-1, with D uncertain. From germline, CDR1 is MNHEY and CDR2 SMNVEV (reference sequence). The CDR3 is 16 amino acids. V gave up 4 bases and J gave up 0 bases, with 15 bases separating them.

The genes are TRBV4-3 and TRBJ2-2, with 8 bases identical to TRBD1. From germline, CDR1 is LGHNA and CDR2 YSLEER. This CDR3 is 17 amino acids long. J gave up 5 bases and V 0 bases, and 8 bases lay outside the gene matches. CDR3 sequence reads: CASSQDTRQGITGELFF. CDR3 nucleotide sequence: TGCGCCAGCAGCCAAGATACGAGACAGGGGATAACCGGGGAGCTGTTTTTT.

The table lists this clonotype with many counts. The rearrangement links TRBV12-3 or TRBV12-4 to TRBJ2-7; the match to TRBD2 covers 9 bases. The trim removed 4 bases at V and 5 bases at J, leaving 15 bases unmatched. The CDR3 loop spans 17 amino acids. CDR3 sequence: CASSSSSGVSGGDEQYF. CDR3 nucleotides: TGTGCCAGCAGTTCCTCTAGCGGGGTATCGGGGGGGGACGAGCAGTACTTC.

This chain uses TRBV4-3 with TRBJ1-2; D gene ambiguous. The CDR3 is 16 amino acids. The ends were cut back, 0 bases at V and 8 bases at J, with 19 bases in the middle. Germline V gene sequence: CDR1 LGHNA, CDR2 YSLEER. The CDR3 DNA follows: TGCGCCAGCAGCCAAGATCGGAGTCGGAGTCTCTACGGCTACACCTTC. Its protein is CASSQDRSRSLYGYTF.

This chain connects TRBV3-1 to TRBJ1-1; D is possibly TRBD1 (5 bases). V gave up 4 bases and J gave up 3 bases, with 15 bases separating them. The CDR3 is 15 residues long. Looked up from germline, CDR1 is LGHDT and CDR2 is YNNKEL (reference sequence). The CDR3 DNA reads TGTGCCAGCAGCCCGAATAATCCAGGGTACACTGAAGCTTTCTTT. This gives the protein CASSPNNPGYTEAFF.

The V call is TRBV4-2, the J call TRBJ2-7, with D possibly TRBD2 on 6 matching bases. The CDR3 contains 15 residues. Trimming cost V 5 bases and J 9 bases, with 23 bases left between them. Germline V gives CDR1 LGHNA, CDR2 YNFKEQ. CDR3 DNA sequence: TGTGCCAGCAGCGAGCTCGCGGGGATAGTTATGGTGCAGTACTTC. Translating it yields CASSELAGIVMVQYF.

This rearrangement joins TRBV29-1 to TRBJ1-1; the D is unclear. The V and J ends lost 0 bases and 11 bases respectively, with 13 bases between them. The CDR3 is 12 residues long. Per the germline V gene, CDR1 is SQVTM and CDR2 is ANQGSEA. The CDR3 sequence: CSVEDLMAGAFF. CDR3 bases: TGCAGCGTTGAAGATCTGATGGCTGGGGCTTTCTTT.

This clonotype was recorded many times. The chain carries TRBV27 and TRBJ2-7, with 7 bases identical to TRBD2. The ends lost 6 bases at V and 0 bases at J; junction bases unmatched: 5. Germline values: CDR1 MNHEY, CDR2 SMNVEV (reference sequence). The CDR3 runs 14 residues. The CDR3 sequence: CASSPGGSSYEQYF. CDR3 DNA sequence: TGTGCCAGCAGCCCCGGGGGGTCCTCCTACGAGCAGTACTTC.

The V call is TRBV12-5, the J call TRBJ2-1, with 8 bases lining up with TRBD2. The V segment lost 8 bases and the J segment 6 bases; nucleotides outside the gene matches: 3. Germline V CDR1 and CDR2: LGHNT, FRNRAP. The CDR3 has 12 amino acids. The CDR3 spells CASRSGGNEQFF. CDR3 nucleotides: TGTGCTAGTCGAAGCGGGGGCAATGAGCAGTTCTTC.

This clonotype occurred many times. The chain recombines TRBV10-3 with TRBJ2-7; D unclear. The germline CDR1 and CDR2 sequences are ENHRY and SYGVKD. The CDR3 extends over 12 amino acids. V lost 3 bases and J lost 1, with 4 bases in between. In nucleotides, the CDR3 is TGTGCCATCAGTGAAAAATCCTACGAGCAGTACTTC. This encodes CAISEKSYEQYF.

This clonotype was seen more than once but under ten times. The rearrangement joins TRBV7-9 to TRBJ1-2; D unresolved. CDR1 and CDR2 from the germline V gene are SEHNR and FQNEAQ (reference sequence). Deletions cut 7 bases from V and 5 bases from J, with 8 bases between. The CDR3 has 11 amino acids. The DNA for the CDR3 is TGTGCCAGCACTATGTCTTATGGCTACACCTTC. Its translation is CASTMSYGYTF.

This clonotype has ten or more counts. This chain uses TRBV3-1 with TRBJ2-3; no clear D. V shed 1 base and J shed 3 bases, with 2 bases lying between them. The CDR3 extends over 12 amino acids. Germline V gene data show CDR1 as LGHDT and CDR2 as YNNKEL (reference sequence). The chain's CDR3 is CASSQVTDTQYF. The CDR3 DNA sequence: TGTGCCAGCAGCCAAGTGACAGATACGCAGTATTTT.

The CDR3 is CSVAKGQETDTQYF. The CDR3 DNA follows: TGCAGCGTTGCGAAGGGACAGGAAACAGATACGCAGTATTTT. This chain connects TRBV29-1 to TRBJ2-3; 8 bases match TRBD1. The CDR3 runs 14 residues. V lost 4 bases, J lost 3 bases, and 6 bases stayed unmatched. Germline loops: CDR1 SQVTM, CDR2 ANQGSEA.

There are a few counts of this clonotype. V gene TRBV2 combines with J gene TRBJ2-5; 9 bases fit TRBD2. This CDR3 comprises 16 residues. CDR1 is SNHLY and CDR2 is FYNNEI in the germline V gene. V shed 6 bases and J 1 base; nucleotides not matched to a gene: 9. In DNA form, the CDR3 reads TGTGCCAGCAGGTTAAGTAGCGGGGGCCCCCAAGAGACCCAGTACTTC. It codes for CASRLSSGGPQETQYF.

This clonotype was picked up a small number of times. The V call is TRBV28, the J call TRBJ2-1, with TRBD2 identical over 7 bases. The germline V gene has CDR1 MDHEN and CDR2 SYDVKM. V lost 6 bases to trimming and J lost 3 bases; unmatched junction nucleotides: 8. CDR3 length: 15 amino acids. The CDR3 nucleotides are TGTGCCAGCAGGCAGACTAGCAATCTCTACAATGAGCAGTTCTTC. Its translation: CASRQTSNLYNEQFF.

This clonotype showed up just a few times. This chain connects TRBV25-1 to TRBJ2-2; 7 bases agree with TRBD1. Unmatched junction bases numbered 6, after V lost 4 bases and J lost 4 bases. The CDR3 extends over 15 amino acids. CDR1 and CDR2 (germline): MGHDK, SYGVNS. The DNA for the CDR3 is TGTGCCAGCAGTGGACAGGGTGTGTCCACCGGGGAGCTGTTTTTT. Amino acid sequence: CASSGQGVSTGELFF.